Below are 9 T cell receptor beta chains sequenced from a single sample in a study of T cell repertoires in cytomegalovirus infection. In TCRdb, the reads were re-called with MiXCR into one record per CDR3 protein. The repertoire includes approximately 110,000 distinct CDR3 sequences, under 50% of them detected once, and about 76% sits in the top ten. Their antigens are not known. Sequenced here: CD8+ T cells from cultured PBMCs, sampled from culture after CMV antigen stimulation. These receptors came from a human donor in good health (CMV status not recorded). Some clones in this sample may be carry-over from other donors' samples.

The chain is built from TRBV28 and TRBJ2-7; 9 bases line up with TRBD1. V gave up 5 bases and J gave up 4 bases; unmatched junction bases: 9. The germline gives CDR1 MDHEN, CDR2 SYDVKM. The CDR3 extends over 15 amino acids. CDR3 bases: TGTGCCAGCAGTCCAACAGGGGGCGTAAGGTACGAGCAGTACTTC. Translated: CASSPTGGVRYEQYF. Drawing the rest from reference TRBV28 and TRBJ2-7, the complete variable domain is DVKVTQSSRYLVKRTGEKVFLECVQDMDHENMFWYRQDPGLGLRLIYFSYDVKMKEKGDIPEGYSVSREKKERFSLILESASTNQTSMYLCASSPTGGVRYEQYFGPGTRLTVT.

The CDR3 coding sequence is TGTGCCAGCAGTTCCCTTGGAAACACCATATATTTT. It is translated as CASSSLGNTIYF. The chain is built from TRBV12-3 or TRBV12-4 and TRBJ1-3; D not certain. The CDR3 consists of 12 residues. With 4 bases removed from V and 3 bases from J, the gap between germline ends came to 4 bases.

For the CDR3, the DNA is TGTGCCAGCAGCTTAGTTTCGGACTACAATGAGCAGTTCTTC. It yields the protein CASSLVSDYNEQFF. The V gene is TRBV7-3, the J gene TRBJ2-1; D call uncertain. The germline V gene has CDR1 SGHTA and CDR2 FQGTGA. This CDR3 is 14 amino acids long. Trimming removed 2 bases from V and 3 bases from J, with 8 bases in between.

This clonotype has at least ten counts. The CDR3: CASSPLRPYTGELFF. CDR3 DNA: TGTGCCAGCAGCCCCCTTAGGCCCTACACCGGGGAGCTGTTTTTT. The chain employs TRBV7-6 and TRBJ2-2; D is unclear. V lost 5 bases to trimming and J lost 3 bases, with 13 bases between them. The CDR3 consists of 15 residues. CDR1 and CDR2 (germline): SGHVS, FNYEAQ.

This clonotype counts as medium-sized. This chain links TRBV7-2 with TRBJ2-1; the D gene is possibly TRBD2 (6 bases). The germline V and J ends were trimmed by 4 bases and 0 bases, with 10 bases remaining between them. The CDR3 has 15 amino acids. Germline-derived CDR1 and CDR2 are SGHTA and FQGNSA. In DNA form, the CDR3 reads TGTGCCAGCAGCTACGGACTATCCTCCTACAATGAGCAGTTCTTC. Translating gives CASSYGLSSYNEQFF. The variable domain in full, completed from reference TRBV7-2 and TRBJ2-1, reads GAGVSQSPSNKVTEKGKDVELRCDPISGHTALYWYRQSLGQGLEFLIYFQGNSAPDKSGLPSDRFSAERTGGSVSTLTIQRTQQEDSAVYLCASSYGLSSYNEQFFGPGTRLTVL.

This clonotype showed up many times. V and J are TRBV28 and TRBJ1-5; 9 bases line up with TRBD1. This CDR3 spans 14 amino acids. The germline CDR1 and CDR2 sequences are MDHEN and SYDVKM. Losses at the gene ends were 4 bases for V and 6 bases for J; bases not matched to a gene: 4. CDR3 loop: CASSSQGAGQPQHF. In DNA form, the CDR3 reads TGTGCCAGCAGTTCACAGGGGGCAGGTCAGCCCCAGCATTTT. Based on the CDR3 plus reference TRBV28 and TRBJ1-5, the full variable domain is DVKVTQSSRYLVKRTGEKVFLECVQDMDHENMFWYRQDPGLGLRLIYFSYDVKMKEKGDIPEGYSVSREKKERFSLILESASTNQTSMYLCASSSQGAGQPQHFGDGTRLSIL.

The rearrangement joins TRBV7-6 to TRBJ1-4; no firm D call. V was pared by 1 base and J by 4 bases, with 7 bases between. This CDR3 contains 14 residues. Germline V CDR1 and CDR2: SGHVS, FNYEAQ. The CDR3 here is CASSLGSYNEKLFF. The DNA of the CDR3 is TGTGCCAGCAGCTTAGGCAGCTATAATGAAAAACTGTTTTTT.

This CDR3 reads CASREQGLSNQPQHF. Written as DNA, the CDR3 is TGTGCCAGCAGGGAACAGGGGCTGAGCAATCAGCCCCAGCATTTT. V usage is TRBV6-8 and J usage is TRBJ1-5; 7 positions agree with TRBD1. Trimming removed 6 bases from V and 1 base from J; junction bases left unmatched: 6. CDR1 and CDR2 (germline): MNHGY, SAAAGT. This CDR3 region has 15 residues.

Only one count was recorded for this clonotype. The J gene is TRBJ2-7, the V gene TRBV2, with D hard to call. This CDR3 region has 14 residues. Trimming pared 3 bases from V and 0 bases from J, leaving 9 bases between. Germline V gene lookup returns CDR1 SNHLY and CDR2 FYNNEI. The CDR3 sequence is CASSDARYSYEQYF. CDR3 in DNA: TGTGCCAGCAGTGACGCCCGGTACTCCTACGAGCAGTACTTC.